This T cell receptor beta chain was obtained from a study of beta chain features in type 1 diabetes. Study-wide context: Sorted cells examined across all samples numbered roughly 99,000,000.

A sort by CD45RO/CCR7/CD25/CD127/CD95/CD27 yielded CD4+ naive, central memory, regulatory and stem cell-like memory cells. Study findings and constraints: There was a moderate but significant shortening of TCRB CDR3s in all four CD4+ subsets of Type 1 diabetes patients.

Trimming removed 1 base from V and 2 bases from J, with 13 bases in between. The CDR3 spans 16 residues. The germline gives CDR1 MGHDK, CDR2 SYGVNS. Points on this clone: As yet, its antigen is unknown.

The entirety of the isolated RNA underwent reverse transcription, so expressed TCRB transcripts were sequenced. This table comes from immunoSEQ multiplex PCR, and its TCRdb copy is limited to in-frame clones, with some not included. The data show more than 250,000 clones, with 20% seen just once and around 0.028% held by the top ten. V is TRBV25-1 and J is TRBJ2-3; TRBD1 might be the D (6 bases). This clonotype was sampled from a woman in her thirties or forties with type 1 diabetes. The specimen sequenced was naive CD4+ T cells from blood. CDR3 residues: CASSEFGQSFTDTQYF. CDR3 nucleotides: TGTGCCAGCAGTGAATTCGGACAGTCCTTCACAGATACGCAGTATTTT.